The 30 T cell receptor beta chains listed next were all sequenced from one sample in a study of T cells in Graves' hyperthyroidism and ophthalmopathy. It was RNA transcripts that yielded the amplified TCR beta CDR3 regions. The HTBI primer set was used in a first-round RT-PCR of the TCR CDR3. TCRdb re-called the multiplex PCR reads through MiXCR, storing one row per CDR3 protein. The repertoire has around 200,000 distinct CDR3 sequences, 15% to 20% of them found once; the top ten carry around 47%. The sample taken for sequencing was blood. These receptors came from a man aged 35-49 years with Graves' hyperthyroidism.

This clonotype came up many times. The chain carries TRBV5-1 and TRBJ2-2; D is uncertain. In germline, CDR1 is SGHRS, CDR2 YFSETQ. The CDR3 is 16 residues long. V was shortened by 2 bases and J by 1 base, with 12 bases between the two germline ends. The CDR3 is CASSFLSTKNTGELFF. The CDR3 coding sequence is TGCGCCAGCAGCTTCCTCTCGACAAAGAACACCGGGGAGCTGTTTTTT.

J is TRBJ2-3 and V is TRBV2; TRBD2 matches 16 bases. CDR3 length: 17 amino acids. In germline, CDR1 is SNHLY, CDR2 FYNNEI. V shed 6 bases and J 5 bases; nucleotides not matched to a gene: 8. Here the CDR3 DNA reads TGTGCCAGCAGCGCCGCGGGACTAGCGGGGGGGCAAGATACGCAGTATTTT. This sequence encodes CASSAAGLAGGQDTQYF.

The rearrangement uses TRBV7-2 and TRBJ2-1; 8 bases fit TRBD2. The V gene end was trimmed by 4 bases and the J gene end by 8 bases; junction bases not matched to a gene: 10. Germline CDR1 SGHTA, CDR2 FQGNSA. There are 15 residues in the CDR3. The DNA for the CDR3 is TGTGCCAGCAGCTCATGGGCGGGACTAGTAGATGAGCAGTTCTTC. Encoded protein: CASSSWAGLVDEQFF.

This clonotype came up many times. The chain joins TRBV10-3 to TRBJ1-2; D not certain. The CDR3 loop spans 13 amino acids. Trimming took off 0 bases at V and 0 bases at J, with 2 bases between the two ends. CDR1 ENHRY and CDR2 SYGVKD come from the germline V gene. CDR3 DNA: TGTGCCATCAGTGAGTCAACTAACTATGGCTACACCTTC. Amino acid sequence: CAISESTNYGYTF.

The V call is TRBV7-9, the J call TRBJ2-1; D is ambiguous. V lost 2 bases to trimming and J lost 7 bases, with 24 bases between them. Looked up from germline, CDR1 is SEHNR and CDR2 is FQNEAQ (reference sequence). This CDR3 spans 18 amino acids. The CDR3 sequence is CASSLKWFGQSWRNEQFF. The CDR3, as DNA: TGTGCCAGCAGCTTAAAGTGGTTCGGGCAAAGCTGGCGTAATGAGCAGTTCTTC.

This clonotype showed up many times. V and J are TRBV12-3 or TRBV12-4 and TRBJ2-2, with 7 bases aligning to TRBD1. The ends lost 0 bases at V and 10 bases at J; junction bases unmatched: 5. The CDR3 extends over 14 amino acids. The CDR3 spells CASSLANRGVELFF. In nucleotides, the CDR3 is TGTGCCAGCAGTTTAGCAAACAGGGGAGTGGAGCTGTTTTTT.

The CDR3 nucleotides read TGCAGTGCTAATATGGGAGCAGGGGAGACCCAGTACTTC. Its protein product is CSANMGAGETQYF. The chain carries TRBV20-1 and TRBJ2-5; either TRBD1 or TRBD2 may fit D (5 bases each). The CDR3 loop spans 13 amino acids. The germline gives CDR1 DFQATT, CDR2 SNEGSKA (reference sequence). With 4 bases removed from V and 5 bases from J, the gap between germline ends came to 14 bases.

This clonotype appeared a single time. The junction shows a germline mismatch at one end, possibly a read error. The chain couples TRBV3-1 to TRBJ2-7; D tentatively fits TRBD1 or TRBD2 (5 bases each). The CDR3 runs 13 residues. The germline V gene has CDR1 LGHDT and CDR2 YNNKEL (reference sequence). CDR3 amino acids: CASSQGTYYERYF. CDR3 in DNA: TGTGCCAGCAGCCAGGGGACCTACTACGAGCGGTACTTC.

The table lists this clonotype with many counts. This sequence joins TRBV2 and TRBJ1-3; TRBD1 agrees at 8 bases. Germline V gene data show CDR1 as SNHLY and CDR2 as FYNNEI. Losses at the gene ends were 1 base for V and 3 bases for J; bases not matched to a gene: 2. CDR3 length: 15 amino acids. The CDR3 DNA sequence: TGTGCCAGCAGTGAAGGGACAGGGATTGGAAACACCATATATTTT. Residues: CASSEGTGIGNTIYF.

The V and J genes are TRBV29-1 and TRBJ1-2; D might be TRBD1 (6 bases). Germline values: CDR1 SQVTM, CDR2 ANQGSEA. The CDR3 has 13 amino acids. Trimming took off 6 bases at V and 8 bases at J, with 19 bases between the two ends. The CDR3 DNA reads as TGCAGCGTCCAGCAAGGGGGGGGAGGCGGCTACACCTTC. Translating gives CSVQQGGGGGYTF. Variable domain in full (rest from reference TRBV29-1 and TRBJ1-2): SAVISQKPSRDICQRGTSLTIQCQVDSQVTMMFWYRQQPGQSLTLIATANQGSEATYESGFVIDKFPISRPNLTFSTLTVSNMSPEDSSIYLCSVQQGGGGGYTFGSGTRLTVV.

This rearrangement joins TRBV6-5 to TRBJ2-2; TRBD1 aligns across 7 bases. The J segment lost 7 bases and the V segment lost 6 bases, leaving 8 bases of the junction unmatched. CDR1 is MNHEY and CDR2 is SVGAGI in the germline V gene. This CDR3 region has 14 residues. CDR3 amino acids: CASRYTGVVGELFF. The CDR3 DNA reads as TGTGCCAGCAGATACACAGGGGTGGTCGGGGAGCTGTTTTTT.

Comments on this clonotype: Sequence at one end of the junction differs from germline and may be a read error. V usage is TRBV5-1 and J usage is TRBJ1-2, with D possibly TRBD1 on 5 matching bases. CDR1 is SGHRS and CDR2 is YFSETQ in the germline V gene. The CDR3 length is 14 residues. Written as DNA, the CDR3 is TGCGCCAGCAGTTTGGACAAACTAACCTATGGCTACACCTTC. It translates to CASSLDKLTYGYTF.

The table lists this clonotype with many counts. The V call is TRBV6-1, the J call TRBJ2-5, with TRBD2 matching over 11 bases. CDR3 length equals 14 residues. CDR1 is MNHNS and CDR2 is SASEGT in the germline V gene. Trimming cost V 4 bases and J 2 bases; bases outside gene matches: 0. The CDR3 loop reads CASSGLAGQETQYF. The CDR3 region has the DNA TGTGCCAGCAGTGGACTAGCGGGACAAGAGACCCAGTACTTC.

This clonotype has a count of ten or more. The rearrangement links TRBV5-4 to TRBJ2-5; D not certain. V was pared by 4 bases and J by 5 bases, with 9 bases between. In germline, CDR1 is SGHNT, CDR2 YYREEE (reference sequence). CDR3 length: 12 amino acids. In DNA, the CDR3 is TGTGCCAGCAGCGGGGTTGAGGAGACCCAGTACTTC. It translates to CASSGVEETQYF.

J is TRBJ2-5 and V is TRBV12-5; TRBD1 matches 7 bases. Germline V lookup: CDR1 LGHNT, CDR2 FRNRAP. The J segment lost 4 bases and the V segment lost 1 base, leaving 9 bases of the junction unmatched. The CDR3 covers 16 residues. Here the CDR3 reads CASGLGAHRQGETQYF. In DNA, the CDR3 is TGTGCTAGTGGTTTGGGGGCACACCGACAGGGAGAGACCCAGTACTTC.

In this sample, this clonotype turned up many times. J is TRBJ2-7 and V is TRBV18, with D perhaps TRBD1 (6 bases). This CDR3 has 13 residues. Germline V gene lookup returns CDR1 KGHSH and CDR2 LQKENI. The V end lost 3 bases, the J end lost 4 bases, and 10 bases lay between the germline ends. Here the CDR3 DNA reads TGTGCCAGCTCACCGGGACACCTGTACGAGCAGTACTTC. It specifies CASSPGHLYEQYF.

This clonotype was picked up many times. The CDR3 nucleotides read TGTGCCAGCAGCCGCGCTGGGCGGGGCGAGCAGTACTTC. This encodes CASSRAGRGEQYF. The rearrangement joins TRBV3-1 to TRBJ2-7; maybe TRBD2 (6 bases). With 4 bases removed from V and 6 bases from J, the gap between germline ends came to 13 bases. CDR3 length: 13 amino acids. Germline lookup yields CDR1 LGHDT and CDR2 YNNKEL (reference sequence).

There are many counts of this clonotype. The V call is TRBV7-9, the J call TRBJ1-2, with D uncertain. The V and J ends lost 5 bases and 4 bases respectively, with 8 bases between them. From germline, CDR1 is SEHNR and CDR2 FQNEAQ (reference sequence). The CDR3 runs 12 residues. CDR3 protein: CASSPPGYGYTF. The CDR3 DNA sequence: TGTGCCAGCAGCCCCCCCGGCTATGGCTACACCTTC.

In the case of this clonotype: Possible read error: a much larger clone is one base away. V usage is TRBV11-2 and J usage is TRBJ2-1; D gene unclear. The CDR3 is 14 amino acids. Per the germline V gene, CDR1 is SGHAT and CDR2 is FQNNGV. The chain's CDR3 is CAGSFRIGSGEQFF. The DNA for the CDR3 is TGTGCCGGCAGCTTTAGGATCGGCTCTGGCGAGCAGTTCTTC.

In its sample, this clonotype was seen many times. CDR3 amino acids: CASSLTGAAYNEQFF. In nucleotides, the CDR3 is TGTGCCAGCAGCCTGACAGGGGCGGCCTACAATGAGCAGTTCTTC. V and J are TRBV7-9 and TRBJ2-1; 8 bases agree with TRBD1. From germline, CDR1 is SEHNR and CDR2 FQNEAQ (reference sequence). V trimming: 5 bases; J trimming: 2 bases; junction bases outside the gene matches: 5. The CDR3 runs 15 residues.

Notes on this clonotype: A much larger clone lies one base from this, so it may be a read error. The chain has TRBV11-2 and TRBJ1-5, with 8 bases matching TRBD1. Germline values: CDR1 SGHAT, CDR2 FQNNGV. There are 13 residues in the CDR3. The CDR3 reads CASSRTGNQPRHF. DNA of the CDR3: TGTGCCAGCAGCCGGACAGGGAATCAGCCCCGGCATTTT.

This clonotype was counted many times. This chain connects TRBV15 to TRBJ1-1, with D possibly matching TRBD1 (5 bases). Germline V gene data show CDR1 as LNHNV and CDR2 as YYDKDF (reference sequence). The CDR3 runs to 16 residues. The V and J ends lost 2 bases and 0 bases respectively, with 13 bases between them. The CDR3 region has the DNA TGTGCCACCAGCAGACCCGGGGGAGGGGTGAACACTGAAGCTTTCTTT. Residues: CATSRPGGGVNTEAFF.

This clonotype was observed at least ten times. The gene calls are TRBV20-1 and TRBJ2-3, with TRBD2 matching 9 bases. With 0 bases clipped from V and 3 bases from J, the junction kept 7 bases outside the gene matches. Germline V gene data show CDR1 as DFQATT and CDR2 as SNEGSKA (reference sequence). The CDR3 contains 16 residues. The CDR3 loop is CSARDRGGGWTDTQYF. The CDR3, as DNA: TGCAGTGCTAGAGACCGCGGGGGGGGGTGGACAGATACGCAGTATTTT.

This clonotype showed up many times. One end of the junction varies from germline; a read error may be responsible. V gene TRBV20-1 combines with J gene TRBJ1-1; 12 positions match TRBD1. The CDR3 is made up of 14 amino acids. Germline CDR1 and CDR2: DFQATT and SNEGSKA (reference sequence). For the CDR3, the DNA is TGCAGTGCTAAAACGGGACAGGGGGCGTCTGAACCTTTCTTT. It translates to CSAKTGQGASEPFF.

This clonotype was observed a few times. The V call is TRBV5-5, the J call TRBJ2-2; D is perhaps TRBD2 (6 bases). The CDR3 extends over 15 amino acids. Trimming stripped 0 bases from V and 5 bases from J, with 11 bases between. Germline V gene lookup returns CDR1 SGHKS and CDR2 YYEKEE (reference sequence). The CDR3 sequence: CASSLGLARTGELFF. The CDR3 DNA follows: TGTGCCAGCAGCTTGGGGCTAGCGAGGACCGGGGAGCTGTTTTTT.

This clonotype was picked up many times. The chain uses TRBV7-8 and TRBJ2-3, with no clear D. CDR3 length equals 15 residues. Trimming pared 2 bases from V and 2 bases from J, leaving 11 bases between. CDR1 SGHVS and CDR2 FQNEAQ come from the germline V gene. CDR3: CASSLYFRSTDTQYF. In DNA, the CDR3 is TGTGCCAGCAGCTTATACTTCCGGTCCACAGATACGCAGTATTTT.

This clonotype has ten or more counts. The V call is TRBV5-1, the J call TRBJ1-3; 8 bases fit TRBD1. Germline trimming cut 2 bases from V and 1 base from J; bases unmatched to any gene: 5. The germline CDR1 and CDR2 sequences are SGHRS and YFSETQ. This CDR3 comprises 16 residues. The CDR3: CASSFSGGISGNTIYF. The CDR3 DNA is TGCGCCAGCAGCTTCTCAGGGGGCATATCTGGAAACACCATATATTTT.

This clonotype has a count of ten or more. V and J are TRBV20-1 and TRBJ1-4; 7 bases match TRBD1. The CDR3 has 14 residues. Germline V lookup: CDR1 DFQATT, CDR2 SNEGSKA (reference sequence). The J segment lost 3 bases and the V segment lost 3 bases, leaving 4 bases of the junction unmatched. This chain's CDR3 is CSASPGGPNEKLFF. In nucleotides, the CDR3 is TGCAGTGCTAGCCCAGGGGGGCCTAATGAAAAACTGTTTTTT.

This clonotype was recorded at least ten times. CDR3 DNA sequence: TGTGCCAGCAGTTACATCGACTTGGGAAACACTGAAGCTTTCTTT. This codes for CASSYIDLGNTEAFF. The chain combines TRBV6-5 with TRBJ1-1; the D is unclear. Germline assignment: CDR1 MNHEY and CDR2 SVGAGI. Deletions cut 2 bases from V and 2 bases from J, with 12 bases between. There are 15 residues in the CDR3.

This clonotype showed up many times. V is TRBV20-1 and J is TRBJ2-3, with no clear D. The CDR3 extends over 12 amino acids. Trimming took 1 base from V and 5 from J, leaving 7 bases between them. Germline values: CDR1 DFQATT, CDR2 SNEGSKA (reference sequence). The CDR3 protein is CSARVSGDTQYF. CDR3 DNA sequence: TGCAGTGCTAGAGTTTCGGGAGATACGCAGTATTTT.